This TCR beta chain came from a study of T cell responses to AZD1222 COVID-19 vaccine (dated by TCRdb to 2020 to 2023). About the full investigation: Because spike-specific TCR depth and breadth did not differ between the two schedules, AZD1222 recipients who got a second dose at roughly 4 weeks were pooled with those who got a second dose at roughly 12 weeks. A total of over 230 trial participants underwent TCR sequencing, of whom about 210 received two doses of AZD1222 and about 26 received two doses of the MenACWY control vaccine. Trial participants were enrolled by age into subgroups of 18-55, 56-69 and 70-plus years, and approximately 150, 30 and 60 TCR-sequenced participants, respectively, were included in these subgroups. Overall results and qualifications from the work: Reportedly, almost half of the unique spike-specific TCRs recognized epitopes lying outside the regions that are mutated in the B.1.351 and B.1.1.7 variants. Because no samples from the day 14 peak response were available, repertoires could be characterized only after the peak T cell response. Only five or six AZD1222 recipients were SARS-CoV-2 seropositive at baseline, limiting conclusions about previously exposed vaccinees. The 56-69-year group was small, and its depth increase did not reach significance, likely because of low power. Most participants were white British and females outnumbered males, and the authors suggested that clonal diversity may have been underestimated. Vaccine-associated CD4 TCRs spanned the whole spike protein, with dominant responses in regions 160-218 and 743-854. Spike-specific TCR breadth and depth rose significantly after two AZD1222 doses compared with day 0 and with MenACWY recipients.

The CDR3 regions of human TCRbeta chains were analyzed by immunosequencing. The authors' analysis ran thus. TCRs in the repertoires were compared against a reference library of SARS-CoV-2-specific TCRs that had been generated with the MIRA antigen-specificity platform. Breadth was defined as the fraction of unique TCRs that were SARS-CoV-2-associated. Depth was defined as the fraction of total T cells that were SARS-CoV-2-associated. Using the MIRA data, each spike-specific TCR was assigned both to the spike region to which the TCR was reactive and to a CD4 or CD8 class. Log10-transformed breadth and depth values were compared by one-way ANOVA with Sidak's multiple comparisons tests. TCRdb took over this immuneACCESS table, retaining in-frame rearrangements with V and J assigned. Such tables are incomplete; in checked studies, under half of the missing clones stem from an unresolved V gene, and the remainder is unexplained. V and J calls and clone size are copied from that table; D and trimming were computed from the DNA. For this sample the table gives roughly 120,000 clones, of which more than 70% were detected only once. About 4.9% of the sample rests with the top ten.

V gives up 5 bases and J gives up 4 bases, and the segment between their germline ends measures 12 bases. Its CDR3 holds 15 amino acids, cysteine through phenylalanine. The read is trimmed to its CDR3 DNA, 45 bases read in frame from base 1. CDR1 and CDR2 are read off the germline V gene (reference sequence) as SEHNR and FQNEAQ. About this clone itself: Its antigen is unknown. The record has no base qualities; no much larger clone is one base away.

Interpreted using the paper, the time point label stands for: baseline before first vaccination. Vaccinee samples were obtained from the UK trials COV001 and COV002, which included a single-blind randomized controlled phase 2/3 trial of AZD1222 (ChAdOx1 nCoV-19) in healthy adults. For TCRbeta chain sequencing, PBMC samples from trial participants were taken at day 0 and at day 28 after the second dose. The sequence came from an adult in good health. The sequences come from peripheral blood, collected on day 0 of AZD1222 vaccination. The chain is assembled from TRBV7-9 and TRBJ2-6; TRBD1 might be the D gene, on 5 matching bases. The CDR3 in this case is CASSVRAPGANVLTF. The nucleotides are TGTGCCAGCAGCGTCAGGGCTCCCGGGGCCAACGTCCTGACTTTC.